This TCR beta chain stems from a study of blood T cells in healthy people across ages. The V end lost 7 bases, the J end lost 3 bases, and 19 bases lay between the germline ends. This CDR3 region has 15 residues. CDR1 is DFQATT and CDR2 is SNEGSKA in the germline V gene (reference sequence). Study findings and constraints: It was the long-lived donors that had more naive CD4+ cells and higher diversity than aged donors.

A remark on this clonotype: Its cognate antigen is unknown.

A sample-barcoded 5' primer and a J-beta primer mix were used in a second PCR of roughly 6 to 11 cycles. TCRdb ran MiXCR on the 5' RACE reads and lists one entry per CDR3 protein. This sample has some 1.4 million distinct CDR3 sequences, with roughly 45% found just once. The source material was blood. V usage is TRBV20-1 and J usage is TRBJ2-1; perhaps TRBD2 as D (6 bases). The sequence derives from a woman aged 18-30 years in good health. This CDR3 is CSVSDWLASYNEQFF. As DNA, the CDR3 is TGCAGTGTCTCGGATTGGCTAGCGAGCTACAATGAGCAGTTCTTC.